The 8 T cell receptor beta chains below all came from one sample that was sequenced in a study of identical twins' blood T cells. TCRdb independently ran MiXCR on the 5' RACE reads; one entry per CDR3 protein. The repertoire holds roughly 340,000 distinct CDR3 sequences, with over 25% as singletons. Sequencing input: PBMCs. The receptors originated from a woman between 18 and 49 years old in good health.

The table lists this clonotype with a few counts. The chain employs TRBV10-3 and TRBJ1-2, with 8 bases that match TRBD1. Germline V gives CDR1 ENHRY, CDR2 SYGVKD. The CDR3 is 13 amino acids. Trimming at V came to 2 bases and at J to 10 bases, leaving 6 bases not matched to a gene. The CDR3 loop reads CAISENDRGAYTF. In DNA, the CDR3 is TGTGCCATCAGTGAGAACGACAGGGGTGCCTACACCTTC.

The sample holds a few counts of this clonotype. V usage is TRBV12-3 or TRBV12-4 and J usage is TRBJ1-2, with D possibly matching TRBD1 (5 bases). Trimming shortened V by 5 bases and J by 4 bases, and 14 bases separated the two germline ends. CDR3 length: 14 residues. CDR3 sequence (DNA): TGTGCCAGCAGTCCTTCAGGGCTTGCCTATGGCTACACCTTC. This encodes CASSPSGLAYGYTF.

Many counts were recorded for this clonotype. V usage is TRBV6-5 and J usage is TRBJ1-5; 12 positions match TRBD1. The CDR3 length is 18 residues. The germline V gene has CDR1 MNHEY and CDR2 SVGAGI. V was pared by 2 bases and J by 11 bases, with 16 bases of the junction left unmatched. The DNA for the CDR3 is TGTGCCAGCAGTTACCGTACCCCGGGACAGGGGGCTCTGAAGGCCCAGCATTTT. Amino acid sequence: CASSYRTPGQGALKAQHF.

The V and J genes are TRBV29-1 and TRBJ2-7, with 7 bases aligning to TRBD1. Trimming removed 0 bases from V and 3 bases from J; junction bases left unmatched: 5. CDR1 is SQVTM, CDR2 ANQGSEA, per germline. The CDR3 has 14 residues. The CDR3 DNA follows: TGCAGCGTTGAAGATCAGGGACAGCACTACGAGCAGTACTTC. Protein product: CSVEDQGQHYEQYF.

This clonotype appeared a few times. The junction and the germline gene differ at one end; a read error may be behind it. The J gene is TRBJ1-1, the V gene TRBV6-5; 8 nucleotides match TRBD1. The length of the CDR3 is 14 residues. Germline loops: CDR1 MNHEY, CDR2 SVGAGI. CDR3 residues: CASSRGDRNTESFF. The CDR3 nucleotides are TGTGCCAGCAGTCGGGGGGACAGGAACACTGAATCTTTCTTT.

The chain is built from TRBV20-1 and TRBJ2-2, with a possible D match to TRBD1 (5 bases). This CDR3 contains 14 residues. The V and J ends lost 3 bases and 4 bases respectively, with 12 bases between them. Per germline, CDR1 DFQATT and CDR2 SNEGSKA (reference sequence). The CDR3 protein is CSASGHPGTGELFF. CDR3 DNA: TGCAGTGCTAGTGGACATCCAGGCACCGGGGAGCTGTTTTTT.

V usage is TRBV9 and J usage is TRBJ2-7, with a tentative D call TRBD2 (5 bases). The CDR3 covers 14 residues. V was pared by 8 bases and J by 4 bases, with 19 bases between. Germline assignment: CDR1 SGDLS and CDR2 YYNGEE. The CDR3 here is CARSPGLTGYEQYF. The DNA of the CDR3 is TGTGCCAGAAGTCCCGGGTTGACGGGGTACGAGCAGTACTTC. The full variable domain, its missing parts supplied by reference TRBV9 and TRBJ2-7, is DSGVTQTPKHLITATGQRVTLRCSPRSGDLSVYWYQQSLDQGLQFLIQYYNGEERAKGNILERFSAQQFPDLHSELNLSSLELGDSALYFCARSPGLTGYEQYFGPGTRLTVT.

CDR3 amino acids: CSARDPGGATVYEQYF. Here the CDR3 DNA reads TGCAGTGCTAGAGATCCCGGGGGTGCTACGGTATACGAGCAGTACTTC. The chain couples TRBV20-1 to TRBJ2-7; D is perhaps TRBD2 (6 bases). Germline CDR1 DFQATT, CDR2 SNEGSKA (reference sequence). The CDR3 consists of 16 residues. The V and J ends lost 0 bases and 4 bases respectively, with 19 bases between them.